This entry concerns a single T cell receptor (beta chain). The antigen remains undetermined. These data are taken from a study of post-analysis software for immune sequencing data. Looked up from germline, CDR1 is MNHEY and CDR2 is SVGEGT. The CDR3 has 17 amino acids. The junction had 14 bases not matched to a gene; V was cut back by 5 bases and J by 7 bases. TCR beta libraries were prepared from cDNA with unique molecular identifiers. cDNA molecules numbering some 500,000 came from approximately 1 to 10 million T cells. From the PCR reads, TCRdb called clonotypes with MiXCR, one entry per CDR3 protein. This table holds more than 450,000 distinct CDR3 sequences, approximately 31% found once. Study-level points and caveats: Multiple sclerosis patients showed significantly lower normalized Chao1 diversity than controls did. TRBV5-6, TRBV5-1 and TRBV20-1 were among a few TRBV segments more frequent in patients than controls.

V gene TRBV6-2 or TRBV6-3 combines with J gene TRBJ2-7; 13 nucleotides line up with TRBD2. This receptor was identified in a girl aged 2 to 17 with multiple sclerosis. Sequencing was carried out using blood. This chain's CDR3 is CASSLIPGLAGYKEQYF. CDR3 DNA sequence: TGTGCCAGCAGTCTTATACCGGGACTAGCGGGGTATAAGGAGCAGTACTTC.